This record covers a single TCR beta chain. The sample comes from a study of shared clonotypes between healthy human individuals. Study at large: Researchers assigned three CD4 naive, three CD4 memory, two CD8 naive and one CD8 memory plate to each donor.

The germline V gene has CDR1 SGHTA and CDR2 FQGNSA. V was shortened by 0 bases and J by 10 bases, with 18 bases between the two germline ends. The CDR3 spans 16 residues. The protocol was immunoSEQ multiplex PCR, while the TCRdb copy is restricted to in-frame clones and leaves out a portion. Among 2 million to 2.5 million clones listed, more than 80% were seen once. This chain connects TRBV7-2 to TRBJ1-4; D not certain. The sequence came from a man between 18 and 29 years old in good health. Some clones in this sample may be carry-over from other donors' samples. The sequenced sample was naive CD4+ T cells from PBMCs. Documented subset: CD45RA+ positively selected. CDR3 coding DNA: TGTGCCAGCAGCTTAGCCCAGGAGGGCCCGCGCGGAAAACTGTTTTTT. Translation: CASSLAQEGPRGKLFF. Drawing the rest from reference TRBV7-2 and TRBJ1-4, the complete variable domain is GAGVSQSPSNKVTEKGKDVELRCDPISGHTALYWYRQSLGQGLEFLIYFQGNSAPDKSGLPSDRFSAERTGGSVSTLTIQRTQQEDSAVYLCASSLAQEGPRGKLFFGSGTQLSVL.